One sample yielded the 27 T cell receptor beta chains listed below, sequenced in a study of response to subunit inactivated influenza vaccine. TCRdb re-called the RT-PCR reads with MiXCR, one entry per CDR3 protein. The data contain over 750,000 distinct CDR3 sequences, 21% of them singletons. The sequences come from PBMCs from blood, collected about 5 days after vaccination. The receptors come from a man aged 50 to 59 who received an inactivated influenza vaccine.

The rearrangement uses TRBV12-3 or TRBV12-4 and TRBJ1-5; D remains unclear. CDR3 length: 14 amino acids. The V end was cut by 3 bases, the J end by 3 bases, with 9 bases between. CDR3 sequence (DNA): TGTGCCAGCAGTTTGAGCACTGTCAATCAGCCCCAGCATTTT. It encodes CASSLSTVNQPQHF.

This clonotype was counted a few times. The rearrangement links TRBV7-9 to TRBJ1-4; D remains ambiguous. Germline assignment: CDR1 SEHNR and CDR2 FQNEAQ (reference sequence). CDR3 length: 12 residues. Deletions cut 1 base from V and 13 bases from J, with 10 bases between. This chain's CDR3 is CASSLVGGALFF. DNA for the CDR3: TGTGCCAGCAGCTTAGTTGGTGGCGCACTGTTTTTT.

This clonotype was seen only a few times. The chain uses TRBV18 and TRBJ1-2, with 9 bases aligning to TRBD1. CDR3 size: 14 residues. CDR1 is KGHSH, CDR2 LQKENI, per germline. The J segment lost 8 bases and the V segment lost 0 bases, leaving 4 bases of the junction unmatched. In DNA, the CDR3 is TGTGCCAGCTCACCACCGGGGGACAGGGACGGCTACACCTTC. It translates to CASSPPGDRDGYTF.

This clonotype was seen a few times. J is TRBJ2-7 and V is TRBV5-1; 7 bases fit TRBD2. The CDR3 runs 14 residues. The germline CDR1 and CDR2 sequences are SGHRS and YFSETQ. The V segment lost 2 bases and the J segment 6 bases; nucleotides outside the gene matches: 8. CDR3 protein: CASSLAGRLSEQYF. The DNA of the CDR3 is TGCGCCAGCAGCTTAGCGGGGAGGCTGTCCGAGCAGTACTTC.

This clonotype showed up many times. The V and J genes are TRBV20-1 and TRBJ1-2; 8 positions match TRBD1. Trimming removed 7 bases from V and 4 bases from J; junction bases left unmatched: 8. The CDR3 consists of 13 residues. CDR1 and CDR2 from the germline V gene are DFQATT and SNEGSKA (reference sequence). The CDR3 sequence is CSVSGQAFYGYTF. Written as DNA, the CDR3 is TGCAGTGTCTCGGGACAGGCTTTCTATGGCTACACCTTC.

In regard to this clonotype: Since a much larger clone is just one base distant, this may be a read error. This chain joins TRBV20-1 and TRBJ2-7; D is possibly TRBD2 (7 bases). This CDR3 is built from 14 residues. The germline V gene has CDR1 DFQATT and CDR2 SNEGSKA (reference sequence). CDR3: CSARHLGGAYERYF. The CDR3 DNA follows: TGCAGTGCTAGGCATCTTGGGGGGGCCTACGAGCGGTACTTC.

The chain recombines TRBV10-1 with TRBJ2-3, with D unclear. The CDR3 runs 13 residues. The germline V and J ends were trimmed by 7 bases and 0 bases, with 8 bases remaining between them. The V gene's germline CDR1 is WNHNN and CDR2 SYGVQD (reference sequence). The CDR3 sequence is CASNDGSTDTQYF. The CDR3 coding sequence is TGCGCCAGCAATGATGGGAGCACAGATACGCAGTATTTT.

The V and J genes are TRBV20-1 and TRBJ2-3; TRBD2 matches 14 bases. This CDR3 has 16 amino acids. The germline V gene has CDR1 DFQATT and CDR2 SNEGSKA (reference sequence). The V and J ends lost 6 bases and 1 base, in that order; junction bases with no gene match: 6. CDR3 in amino acids: CSAKGLAGARTDTQYF. The CDR3 DNA reads as TGCAGTGCAAAGGGACTAGCGGGAGCCCGCACAGATACGCAGTATTTT.

The sample holds a few counts of this clonotype. The chain is built from TRBV6-2 or TRBV6-3 and TRBJ2-2; the match to TRBD2 covers 7 bases. The CDR3 is 14 amino acids. V was pared by 3 bases and J by 6 bases, with 4 bases of the junction left unmatched. Germline V gene sequence: CDR1 MNHEY, CDR2 SVGEGT. The CDR3 bases are TGTGCCAGCAGTTATATGGGAGGGCCCGGGGAGCTGTTTTTT. Translating gives CASSYMGGPGELFF.

The chain has TRBV29-1 and TRBJ2-7, with D unclear. V was cut by 5 bases and J by 2 bases, with 7 bases left in between. The CDR3 is made up of 11 amino acids. Germline V gives CDR1 SQVTM, CDR2 ANQGSEA. This CDR3 is CSVIITYEQYF. CDR3 DNA: TGCAGCGTTATAATAACCTACGAGCAGTACTTC.

This clonotype has at least ten counts. This chain joins TRBV7-2 and TRBJ2-1; 9 bases match TRBD1. V lost 1 base and J lost 6; bases outside the gene matches: 4. The CDR3 is made up of 15 amino acids. From germline, CDR1 is SGHTA and CDR2 FQGNSA. In nucleotides, the CDR3 is TGTGCCAGCAGCTTAGACAGGGGGCTCGGCAATGAGCAGTTCTTC. The encoded protein is CASSLDRGLGNEQFF.

This clonotype was seen a few times. The chain joins TRBV4-2 to TRBJ2-1, with D uncertain. The V end was cut by 0 bases, the J end by 9 bases, with 9 bases between. The germline V gene has CDR1 LGHNA and CDR2 YNFKEQ. The CDR3 extends over 13 amino acids. CDR3 in DNA: TGTGCCAGCAGCCAAGACGGCCTGGGTGAGCAGTTCTTC. Its protein product is CASSQDGLGEQFF.

The V call is TRBV15, the J call TRBJ2-7; D is unresolved. Germline V gene lookup returns CDR1 LNHNV and CDR2 YYDKDF (reference sequence). The CDR3 extends over 15 amino acids. The V and J ends lost 0 bases and 6 bases respectively, with 15 bases between them. CDR3 sequence reads: CATSREATLMSEQYF. CDR3 nucleotides: TGTGCCACCAGCAGAGAGGCGACACTCATGAGCGAGCAGTACTTC.

The table lists this clonotype with many counts. The V call is TRBV29-1, the J call TRBJ1-1; D call uncertain. Between the trimmed V and J ends, which lost 5 bases and 5 bases, there was a span of 12 bases. CDR1 is SQVTM, CDR2 ANQGSEA, per germline. There are 12 residues in the CDR3. The DNA for the CDR3 is TGCAGCGTTTTTTATAGGGAGACTGAAGCTTTCTTT. This encodes CSVFYRETEAFF.

The chain joins TRBV7-9 to TRBJ2-7; maybe TRBD1 (6 bases). Trimming cost V 2 bases and J 3 bases, with 20 bases left between them. The germline gives CDR1 SEHNR, CDR2 FQNEAQ (reference sequence). This CDR3 region has 17 residues. The CDR3: CASSLPTGSGIIYEQYF. For the CDR3, the DNA is TGTGCCAGCAGCTTACCCACAGGGAGCGGAATAATCTACGAGCAGTACTTC.

The chain recombines TRBV20-1 with TRBJ1-6; D gene uncertain. This CDR3 has 11 amino acids. V was pared by 2 bases and J by 10 bases, with 6 bases between. CDR1 is DFQATT, CDR2 SNEGSKA, per germline (reference sequence). Here the CDR3 reads CSARSLSPLHF. CDR3 nucleotides: TGCAGTGCTAGATCTCTCTCACCCCTCCACTTT.

The chain combines TRBV20-1 with TRBJ1-6, with D possibly TRBD1 on 5 matching bases. Trimming left V 2 bases short and J 8 bases short, with 7 bases between. Germline loops: CDR1 DFQATT, CDR2 SNEGSKA (reference sequence). This CDR3 spans 12 amino acids. The CDR3 is CSARLGDSPLHF. The CDR3 DNA is TGCAGTGCTAGATTAGGGGATTCACCCCTCCACTTT.

This chain links TRBV13 with TRBJ2-5, with TRBD2 identical over 14 bases. This CDR3 comprises 22 residues. Germline V lookup: CDR1 PRHDT, CDR2 FYEKMQ (reference sequence). Trimming cost V 5 bases and J 4 bases; bases outside gene matches: 24. CDR3 coding DNA: TGTGCCAGCAGCCTCCAGTGGGGAACATCCGGGACTAGCGGGAGTGCGGTAGAGACCCAGTACTTC. Translated: CASSLQWGTSGTSGSAVETQYF.

This clonotype was seen a handful of times. Here the CDR3 reads CASSAIVGPTGELFF. CDR3 nucleotides: TGTGCCAGCAGTGCCATAGTAGGGCCGACCGGGGAGCTGTTTTTT. J is TRBJ2-2 and V is TRBV25-1; D not resolved. This CDR3 region has 15 residues. V was clipped by 4 bases and J by 5 bases, with 14 bases between them. Germline-derived CDR1 and CDR2 are MGHDK and SYGVNS.

The V call is TRBV28, the J call TRBJ2-1, with 14 bases lining up with TRBD2. Germline loops: CDR1 MDHEN, CDR2 SYDVKM. J was trimmed by 4 bases and V by 6 bases; bases with no gene match: 11. The CDR3 covers 18 residues. The CDR3 bases are TGTGCCAGCAGCCTCCCGGGACTAGCGGGAGATTTTTACAATGAGCAGTTCTTC. It specifies CASSLPGLAGDFYNEQFF.

This clonotype has at least ten counts. V and J are TRBV7-2 and TRBJ2-7, with D uncertain. CDR3 length equals 14 residues. The V gene lost 3 bases and the J gene lost 2 bases, with 11 bases spanning the gap. Germline V gene sequence: CDR1 SGHTA, CDR2 FQGNSA. The CDR3 DNA reads TGTGCCAGCAGCTTCAGTTCTGCGGCCTACGAGCAGTACTTC. Translated, it gives CASSFSSAAYEQYF.

The chain carries TRBV9 and TRBJ2-4; weak D call: TRBD1 (6 bases). Germline V gene lookup returns CDR1 SGDLS and CDR2 YYNGEE. The V gene lost 0 bases and the J gene lost 7 bases, with 8 bases spanning the gap. The CDR3 has 13 residues. The CDR3 here is CASSVDRGNIQYF. The CDR3 region has the DNA TGTGCCAGCAGCGTAGATAGGGGGAACATTCAGTACTTC. The variable domain in full, with the rest retrieved from reference TRBV9 and TRBJ2-4, is DSGVTQTPKHLITATGQRVTLRCSPRSGDLSVYWYQQSLDQGLQFLIQYYNGEERAKGNILERFSAQQFPDLHSELNLSSLELGDSALYFCASSVDRGNIQYFGAGTRLSVL.

V is TRBV7-3 and J is TRBJ2-3; TRBD2 agrees at 8 bases. Germline V gene data show CDR1 as SGHTA and CDR2 as FQGTGA. V trimming: 7 bases; J trimming: 4 bases; junction bases outside the gene matches: 7. The CDR3 has 14 amino acids. In DNA, the CDR3 is TGTGCCAGCAAAAGCGGGAGCGGTCCAGATACGCAGTATTTT. As protein: CASKSGSGPDTQYF.

The chain uses TRBV10-3 and TRBJ2-3; tentatively, D is TRBD2 (5 bases). The CDR3 spans 15 residues. The germline CDR1 and CDR2 sequences are ENHRY and SYGVKD. V was cut by 3 bases and J by 0 bases, with 10 bases left in between. CDR3 nucleotide sequence: TGTGCCATCAGTGATCAACGGGGAAGCACAGATACGCAGTATTTT. It is translated as CAISDQRGSTDTQYF.

This clonotype was counted between two and nine times. This sequence joins TRBV4-2 and TRBJ2-1, with D possibly being TRBD1 (5 bases). Germline V gene lookup returns CDR1 LGHNA and CDR2 YNFKEQ. This CDR3 is 14 amino acids long. V lost 2 bases and J 4 bases, leaving 9 bases between the germline ends. The CDR3 bases are TGTGCCAGCAGCCAAAACAGACAGTACAATGAGCAGTTCTTC. This sequence encodes CASSQNRQYNEQFF.

Comment on this clonotype: This could be a read error, since a much larger clone is one nucleotide away. The V gene is TRBV6-5, the J gene TRBJ2-2; D is undetermined. The CDR3 is 15 residues long. The germline V gene encodes CDR1 MNHEY and CDR2 SVGAGI. CDR3 loop: CGSSYSRWKAGELFF. CDR3 in DNA: TGTGGCAGCAGTTACTCGCGGTGGAAGGCCGGGGAGCTGTTTTTT.

The rearrangement joins TRBV29-1 to TRBJ2-5; 8 positions match TRBD1. Trimming cost V 3 bases and J 5 bases; bases outside gene matches: 8. The CDR3 totals 14 residues. Germline CDR1 and CDR2: SQVTM and ANQGSEA. The CDR3 DNA is TGCAGCGTTGAGGAAACAGGGGGGTGGGAGACCCAGTACTTC. This codes for CSVEETGGWETQYF. The entire variable domain, with the rest obtained from reference TRBV29-1 and TRBJ2-5, is as follows: SAVISQKPSRDICQRGTSLTIQCQVDSQVTMMFWYRQQPGQSLTLIATANQGSEATYESGFVIDKFPISRPNLTFSTLTVSNMSPEDSSIYLCSVEETGGWETQYFGPGTRLLVL.